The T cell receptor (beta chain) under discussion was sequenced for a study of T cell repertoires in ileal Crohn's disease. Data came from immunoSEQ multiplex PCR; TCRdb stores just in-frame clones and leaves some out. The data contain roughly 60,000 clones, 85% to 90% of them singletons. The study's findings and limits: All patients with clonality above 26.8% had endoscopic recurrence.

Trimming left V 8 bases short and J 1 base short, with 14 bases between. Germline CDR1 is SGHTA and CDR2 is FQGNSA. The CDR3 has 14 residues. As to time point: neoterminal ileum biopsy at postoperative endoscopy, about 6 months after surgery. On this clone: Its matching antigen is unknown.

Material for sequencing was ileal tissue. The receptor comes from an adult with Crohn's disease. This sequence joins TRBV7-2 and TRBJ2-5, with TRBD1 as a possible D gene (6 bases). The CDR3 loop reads CASRPGGPQETQYF. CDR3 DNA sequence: TGTGCCAGCCGCCCTGGGGGCCCCCAAGAGACCCAGTACTTC.